A selection of T cell receptor beta chains follows, all from one sample in a study of glioma-infiltrating T cells. MiXCR was run by TCRdb on the multiplex PCR reads, yielding one entry per CDR3 protein. The sample has about 400,000 distinct CDR3 sequences; roughly two fifths are singletons. Sequencing was done on a sample of glioma tissue, nonneoplastic brain tissue, or PBMCs (not recorded which). Receptors originate from a human donor with low-grade glioma or glioblastoma, undergoing nonglioma brain surgery, or in good health (not recorded which). CDR3s include the opening cysteine and the closing phenylalanine or tryptophan. The D gene is left open where the match is weak. The size of a clone is reported for some rows only, either as once, few or many, or as a class for expanded clones.

J gene: TRBJ2-3; clone size: .; D gene: .; V gene: TRBV10-3; CDR3 DNA: TGTGCCATCAGCGCGGGCACAGATACGCAGTATTTT; CDR3 protein: CAISAGTDTQYF
J gene: TRBJ1-2; clone size: .; D gene: .; V gene: TRBV7-9; CDR3 DNA: TGTGCCAGCAGCTTAGAACCTCGGGGGGGCGGCTACACCTTC; CDR3 protein: CASSLEPRGGGYTF
J gene: TRBJ1-5; clone size: few; D gene: .; V gene: TRBV6-2/TRBV6-3; CDR3 DNA: TGTGCCAGCAGCAAGCCTTGGGGCAATCAGCCCCAGCATTTT; CDR3 protein: CASSKPWGNQPQHF
J gene: TRBJ1-2; clone size: .; D gene: TRBD1; V gene: TRBV20-1; CDR3 DNA: TGCAGTGCTACGACCGGGACAGGGGTATATGGCTACACCTTC; CDR3 protein: CSATTGTGVYGYTF
J gene: TRBJ2-3; clone size: few; D gene: .; V gene: TRBV7-2; CDR3 DNA: TGTGCCAGCAGCTTGGGACACTCTTACACAGATACGCAGTATTTT; CDR3 protein: CASSLGHSYTDTQYF
J gene: TRBJ1-1; clone size: few; D gene: .; V gene: TRBV28; CDR3 DNA: TGTGCCAGCACCACCCCCTACCTTGGGAACACTGAAGCTTTCTTT; CDR3 protein: CASTTPYLGNTEAFF
J gene: TRBJ1-2; clone size: .; D gene: .; V gene: TRBV7-9; CDR3 DNA: TGTGCCAGCAGAGGGTTGCGGGTCAGGAGGTATGGCTACACCTTC; CDR3 protein: CASRGLRVRRYGYTF
J gene: TRBJ2-7; clone size: few; D gene: .; V gene: TRBV25-1; CDR3 DNA: TGTGCCAGCAGTGAACCAGCGCGCTCCTACGAGCAGTACTTC; CDR3 protein: CASSEPARSYEQYF
J gene: TRBJ1-5; clone size: many; D gene: .; V gene: TRBV7-2; CDR3 DNA: TGTGCCAGCAGCTTAGATTGGCATCAGCCCCAGCATTTT; CDR3 protein: CASSLDWHQPQHF
J gene: TRBJ2-1; clone size: few; D gene: .; V gene: TRBV28; CDR3 DNA: TGTGCCAGCAGTTGGACAGCCATGAATGAGCAGTTCTTC; CDR3 protein: CASSWTAMNEQFF
J gene: TRBJ2-3; clone size: many; D gene: .; V gene: TRBV27; CDR3 DNA: TGTGCCAGCAGTTTAGTAGGTCAGATTTTACTAGAAACAGATACGCAGTATTTT; CDR3 protein: CASSLVGQILLETDTQYF
J gene: TRBJ2-3; clone size: many; D gene: TRBD2; V gene: TRBV6-2/TRBV6-3; CDR3 DNA: TGTGCCAGCAGTTACTCGGGAGGGCCCGCAGATACGCAGTATTTT; CDR3 protein: CASSYSGGPADTQYF